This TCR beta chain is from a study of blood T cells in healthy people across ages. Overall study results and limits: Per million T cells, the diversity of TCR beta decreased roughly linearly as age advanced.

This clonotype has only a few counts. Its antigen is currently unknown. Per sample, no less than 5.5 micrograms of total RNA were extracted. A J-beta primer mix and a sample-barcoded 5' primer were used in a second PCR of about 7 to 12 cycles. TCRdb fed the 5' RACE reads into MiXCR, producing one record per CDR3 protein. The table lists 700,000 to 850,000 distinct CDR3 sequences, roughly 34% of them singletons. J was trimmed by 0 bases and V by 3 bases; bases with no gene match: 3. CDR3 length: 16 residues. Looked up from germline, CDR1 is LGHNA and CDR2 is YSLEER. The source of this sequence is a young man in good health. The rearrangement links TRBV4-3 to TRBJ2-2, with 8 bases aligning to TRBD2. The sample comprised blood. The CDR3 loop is CASSQWGLANTGELFF. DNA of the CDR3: TGCGCCAGCAGCCAGTGGGGACTAGCGAACACCGGGGAGCTGTTTTTT.